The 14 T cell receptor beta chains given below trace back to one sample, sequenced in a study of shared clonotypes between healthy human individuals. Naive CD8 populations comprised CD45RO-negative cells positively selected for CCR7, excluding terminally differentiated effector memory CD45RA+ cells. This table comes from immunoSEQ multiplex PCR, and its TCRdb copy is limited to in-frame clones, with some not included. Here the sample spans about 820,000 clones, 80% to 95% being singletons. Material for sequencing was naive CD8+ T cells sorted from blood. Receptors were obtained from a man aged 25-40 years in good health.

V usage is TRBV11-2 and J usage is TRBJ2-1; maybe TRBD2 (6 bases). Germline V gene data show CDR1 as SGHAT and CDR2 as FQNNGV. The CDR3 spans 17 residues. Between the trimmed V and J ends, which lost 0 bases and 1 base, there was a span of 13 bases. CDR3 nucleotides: TGTGCCAGCAGCTTAGACGGCGGGACTCCATCCTACAATGAGCAGTTCTTC. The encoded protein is CASSLDGGTPSYNEQFF.

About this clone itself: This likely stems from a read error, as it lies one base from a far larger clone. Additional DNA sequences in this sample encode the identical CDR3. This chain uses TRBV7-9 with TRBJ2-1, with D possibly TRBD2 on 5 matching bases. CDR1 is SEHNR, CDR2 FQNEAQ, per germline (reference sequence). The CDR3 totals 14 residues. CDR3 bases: TGTGCCAGCAGCTTAGACGGACTTCACAATGAGCAATTCTTC. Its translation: CASSLDGLHNEQFF.

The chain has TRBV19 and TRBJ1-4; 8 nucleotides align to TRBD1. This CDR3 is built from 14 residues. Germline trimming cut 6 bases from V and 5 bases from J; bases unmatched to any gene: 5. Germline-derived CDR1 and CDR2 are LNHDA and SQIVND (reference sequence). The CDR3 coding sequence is TGTGCCAGTAGGACGACAGGGGAAAATGAAAAACTGTTTTTT. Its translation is CASRTTGENEKLFF.

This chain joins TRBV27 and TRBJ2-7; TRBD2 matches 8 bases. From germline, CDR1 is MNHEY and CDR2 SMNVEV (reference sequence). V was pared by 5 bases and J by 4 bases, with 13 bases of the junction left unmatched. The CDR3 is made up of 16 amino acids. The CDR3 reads CASSPPPGGPPYEQYF. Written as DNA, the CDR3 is TGTGCCAGCAGTCCACCCCCGGGAGGGCCCCCGTACGAGCAGTACTTC.

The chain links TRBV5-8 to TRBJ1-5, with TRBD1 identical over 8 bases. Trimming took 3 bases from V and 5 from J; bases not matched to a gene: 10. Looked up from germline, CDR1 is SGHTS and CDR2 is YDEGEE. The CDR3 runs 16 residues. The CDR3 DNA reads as TGTGCCAGCAGCTCAACGGACAGGGCAGACTATCAGCCCCAGCATTTT. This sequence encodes CASSSTDRADYQPQHF.

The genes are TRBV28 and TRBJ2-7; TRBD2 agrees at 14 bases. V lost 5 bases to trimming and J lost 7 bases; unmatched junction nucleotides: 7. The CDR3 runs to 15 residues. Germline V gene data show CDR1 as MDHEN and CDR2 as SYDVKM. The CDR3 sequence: CASSPGLAGVWEQYF. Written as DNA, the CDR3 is TGTGCCAGCAGTCCGGGACTAGCGGGAGTATGGGAGCAGTACTTC.

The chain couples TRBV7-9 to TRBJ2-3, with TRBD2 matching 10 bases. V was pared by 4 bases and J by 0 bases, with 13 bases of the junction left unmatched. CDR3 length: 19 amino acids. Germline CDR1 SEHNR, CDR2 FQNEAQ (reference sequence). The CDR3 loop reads CASSSPRDSGRRSTDTQYF. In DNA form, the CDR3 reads TGTGCCAGCAGCTCTCCCCGAGATAGCGGGAGGCGTAGCACAGATACGCAGTATTTT.

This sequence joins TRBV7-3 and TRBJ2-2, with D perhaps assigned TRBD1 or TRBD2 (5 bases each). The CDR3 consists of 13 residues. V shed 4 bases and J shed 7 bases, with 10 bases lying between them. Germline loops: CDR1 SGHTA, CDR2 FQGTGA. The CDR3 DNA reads TGTGCCAGCAGCTCCCTTGGGGGCGGGGAGCTGTTTTTT. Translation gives CASSSLGGGELFF.

Here the CDR3 reads CASSFMREYNEQFF. The CDR3 DNA sequence: TGTGCCAGCAGCTTTATGCGGGAATACAATGAGCAGTTCTTC. V usage is TRBV7-2 and J usage is TRBJ2-1, with D possibly being TRBD2 (6 bases). CDR1 is SGHTA, CDR2 FQGNSA, per germline. The CDR3 consists of 14 residues. With 3 bases removed from V and 4 bases from J, the gap between germline ends came to 10 bases. The variable domain in full, with the rest retrieved from reference TRBV7-2 and TRBJ2-1, is GAGVSQSPSNKVTEKGKDVELRCDPISGHTALYWYRQSLGQGLEFLIYFQGNSAPDKSGLPSDRFSAERTGGSVSTLTIQRTQQEDSAVYLCASSFMREYNEQFFGPGTRLTVL.

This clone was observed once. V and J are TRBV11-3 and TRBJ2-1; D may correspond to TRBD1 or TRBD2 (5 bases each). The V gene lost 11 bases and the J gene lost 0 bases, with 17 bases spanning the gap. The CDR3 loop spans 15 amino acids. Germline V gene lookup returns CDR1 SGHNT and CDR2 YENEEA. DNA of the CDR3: TGTGCCGGGACCATCCGGCACAGCTCCTACAATGAGCAGTTCTTC. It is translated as CAGTIRHSSYNEQFF. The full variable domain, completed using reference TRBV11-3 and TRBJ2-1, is EAGVVQSPRYKIIEKKQPVAFWCNPISGHNTLYWYLQNLGQGPELLIRYENEEAVDDSQLPKDRFSAERLKGVDSTLKIQPAELGDSAVYLCAGTIRHSSYNEQFFGPGTRLTVL.

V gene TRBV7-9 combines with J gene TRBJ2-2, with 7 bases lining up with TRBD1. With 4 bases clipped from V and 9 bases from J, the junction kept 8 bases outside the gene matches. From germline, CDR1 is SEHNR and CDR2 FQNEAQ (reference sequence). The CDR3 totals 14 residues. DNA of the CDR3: TGTGCCAGCAGCTGGGACAGTCTCTCGCGGGAGCTGTTTTTT. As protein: CASSWDSLSRELFF.

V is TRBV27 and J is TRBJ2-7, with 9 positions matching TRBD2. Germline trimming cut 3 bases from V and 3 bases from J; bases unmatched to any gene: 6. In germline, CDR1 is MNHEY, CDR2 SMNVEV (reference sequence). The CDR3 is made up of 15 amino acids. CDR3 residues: CASSFYSGSLYEQYF. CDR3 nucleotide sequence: TGTGCCAGCAGTTTCTATAGCGGGAGTCTCTACGAGCAGTACTTC.

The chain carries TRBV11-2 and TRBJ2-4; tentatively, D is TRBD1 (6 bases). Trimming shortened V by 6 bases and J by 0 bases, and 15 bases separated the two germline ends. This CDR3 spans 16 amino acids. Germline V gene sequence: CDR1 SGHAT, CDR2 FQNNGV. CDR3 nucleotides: TGTGCCAGCAGTCCCATACAGGGCTTAGCCAAAAACATTCAGTACTTC. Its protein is CASSPIQGLAKNIQYF.

DNA for the CDR3: TGCAGCGTTGAAGGGGAGGGTGATGAGCAGTTCTTC. Amino acid sequence: CSVEGEGDEQFF. The chain couples TRBV29-1 to TRBJ2-1; 7 bases are a match to TRBD2. The CDR3 sequence is 12 residues long. With 1 base clipped from V and 8 bases from J, the junction kept 2 bases outside the gene matches. Germline CDR1 SQVTM, CDR2 ANQGSEA.